Below, 3 T cell receptor beta chains from the same sample are listed, as sequenced in a study of blood T cell repertoires in COVID-19. The data were produced by immunoSEQ multiplex PCR, yet TCRdb's version contains in-frame clones alone and is incomplete. Among some 120,000 clones, less than 90% were seen once, and the ten largest hold roughly 30%. Sequences were obtained from peripheral blood. The receptors originated from a woman older than 75 with acute or convalescent COVID-19.

This clone has only a few counts. The chain recombines TRBV11-2 with TRBJ2-2; 9 bases align to TRBD1. Germline trimming cut 3 bases from V and 2 bases from J; bases unmatched to any gene: 4. CDR3 size: 16 residues. CDR1 SGHAT and CDR2 FQNNGV come from the germline V gene. CDR3 nucleotide sequence: TGTGCCAGCAGCTTTAATACAGGGGGCAACACCGGGGAGCTGTTTTTT. Amino acids: CASSFNTGGNTGELFF. The full variable domain, completed using reference TRBV11-2 and TRBJ2-2, is EAGVAQSPRYKIIEKRQSVAFWCNPISGHATLYWYQQILGQGPKLLIQFQNNGVVDDSQLPKDRFSAERLKGVDSTLKIQPAKLEDSAVYLCASSFNTGGNTGELFFGEGSRLTVL.

This chain's CDR3 is CASSYETGHYGYTF. CDR3 coding DNA: TGCGCCAGCAGCTATGAAACTGGTCACTATGGCTACACCTTC. The V and J genes are TRBV5-1 and TRBJ1-2, with D hard to call. Trimming took off 3 bases at V and 3 bases at J, with 12 bases between the two ends. The CDR3 runs to 14 residues. Germline V gene sequence: CDR1 SGHRS, CDR2 YFSETQ.

J is TRBJ1-3 and V is TRBV6-6; maybe TRBD1 (5 bases). The CDR3 covers 16 residues. Trimming cost V 2 bases and J 0 bases, with 11 bases left between them. Per the germline V gene, CDR1 is MNHNY and CDR2 is SVGAGI (reference sequence). CDR3 residues: CASSYGAVDSGNTIYF. CDR3 nucleotide sequence: TGTGCCAGCAGTTACGGGGCAGTCGACTCTGGAAACACCATATATTTT.